This TCR beta chain appears in the sequencing data of a study of shared clonotypes between healthy human individuals. Study-wide results and caveats: Clonotypes that were shared across a few donors made up around 5.5% of naive CD4 clonotypes. Only blood samples were collected, and tissue repertoires likely differ.

Regarding this clone: No antigen is known for it.

The length of the CDR3 is 12 residues. Germline loops: CDR1 SEHNR, CDR2 FQNEAQ (reference sequence). V lost 4 bases to trimming and J lost 6 bases, with 7 bases between them. Profiling relied on immunoSEQ multiplex PCR, and the TCRdb table lists in-frame clones only, not all of them. This table has about 870,000 clones, 90% to 95% appearing once. Only CD45RO-negative cells positively selected for CCR7 counted as naive CD8 cells, so terminally differentiated effector memory CD45RA+ cells were excluded. The rearrangement uses TRBV7-9 and TRBJ2-1; D not resolved. This receptor was obtained from a man aged 25-40 years in good health. Specimen: naive CD8+ T cells sorted from blood. The CDR3: CASSSYGNEQFF. In DNA form, the CDR3 reads TGTGCCAGCAGCTCGTACGGCAATGAGCAGTTCTTC.